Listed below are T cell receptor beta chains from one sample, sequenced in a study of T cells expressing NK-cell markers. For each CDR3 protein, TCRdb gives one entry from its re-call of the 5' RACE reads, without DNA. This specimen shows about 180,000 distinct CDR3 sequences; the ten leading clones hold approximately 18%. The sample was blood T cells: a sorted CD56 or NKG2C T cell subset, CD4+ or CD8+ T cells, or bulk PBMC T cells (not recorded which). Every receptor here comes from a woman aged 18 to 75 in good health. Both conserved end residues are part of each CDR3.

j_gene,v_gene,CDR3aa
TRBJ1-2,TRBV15,CATSRGADYGYTF
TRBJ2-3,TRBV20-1,CSAIKRGSTDTQYF
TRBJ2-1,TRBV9,CASSVGGGNNEQFF
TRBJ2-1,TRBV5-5,CASSPNLAGGPGEQFF
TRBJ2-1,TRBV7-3,CASSLIGAPFAGGPNEQFF
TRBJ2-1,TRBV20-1,CSARDGGTPYNEQFF
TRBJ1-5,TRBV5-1,CASSWTGTDNQPQHF
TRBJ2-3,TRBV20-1,CSASDREAGDTQYF
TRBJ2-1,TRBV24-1,CATSDPLGSLNEQFF
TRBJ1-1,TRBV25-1,CASSIPGALKAFF
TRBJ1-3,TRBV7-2,CASSWTGGSGNTIYF
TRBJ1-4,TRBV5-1,CASSSVGGRGSKLFF
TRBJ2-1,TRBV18,CASSHLSDEQFF
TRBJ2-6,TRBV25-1,CATQGTGANVLTF
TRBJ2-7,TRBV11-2,CASSPRALGGEQYF
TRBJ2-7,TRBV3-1,CASSQVDEQYF
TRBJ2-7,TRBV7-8,CASSQQGPRISYEQYF
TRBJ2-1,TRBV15,CATSKGNSEQFF
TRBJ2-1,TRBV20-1,CSARTAGGISYNEQFF
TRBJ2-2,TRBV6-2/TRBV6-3,CASSSLPGRANTGELFF
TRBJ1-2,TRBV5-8,CASSLDRIYGYTF
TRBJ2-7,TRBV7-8,CASSPRDRERQYF
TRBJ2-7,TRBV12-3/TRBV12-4,CASSFNQGSYEQYF
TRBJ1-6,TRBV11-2,CASSLARGQTYNSPLHF
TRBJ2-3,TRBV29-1,CSATGMGTDTQYF
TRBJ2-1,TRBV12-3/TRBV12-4,CASTRRVEEQFF
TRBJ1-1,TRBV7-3,CASSKGTENTEAFF
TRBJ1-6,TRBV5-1,CASSLETGGSPLHF
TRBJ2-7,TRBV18,CASSPRQNYEQYF
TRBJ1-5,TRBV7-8,CASKRTGGPNNQPQHF
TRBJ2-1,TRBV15,CATSRGRAGGLYEQFF
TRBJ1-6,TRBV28,CASSSVQANLHF
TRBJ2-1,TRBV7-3,CASSRSPVHEQFF
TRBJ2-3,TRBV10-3,CAISESRVNTQYF
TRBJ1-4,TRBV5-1,CASSSSGARDEKLFF
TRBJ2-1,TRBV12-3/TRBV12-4,CASSPPEAGYNEQFF
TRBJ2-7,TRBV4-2,CASSQIGTGPNYEQYF
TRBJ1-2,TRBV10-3,CAIRLYTPGQGAGGYTF
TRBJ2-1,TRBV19,CASRTSGSGEQFF
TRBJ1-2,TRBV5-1,CASNQDGRTTTYGYTF
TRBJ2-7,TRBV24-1,CAKGGGGGHRHYEQYF
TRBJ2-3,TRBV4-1,CASSQGRARDTQYF
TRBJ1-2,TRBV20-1,CSARDEMNYGYTF
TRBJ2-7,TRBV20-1,CSARVLAASYEQYF
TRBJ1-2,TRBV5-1,CASTLPGRVGYTF
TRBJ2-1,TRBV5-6,CASSLKTSGLINEQFF
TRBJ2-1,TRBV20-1,CSAGLSTDEQFF
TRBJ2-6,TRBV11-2,CASSLDQGQGTVGANVLTF
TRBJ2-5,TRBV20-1,CSARSGLALETQYF
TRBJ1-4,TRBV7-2,CASSFSAWDNEKLFF
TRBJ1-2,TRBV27,CASSPHRGGYTF
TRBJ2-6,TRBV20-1,CSAMGRQKGANVLTF